Following are 23 T cell receptor beta chains from one sample sequenced in a study of T-cell reconstitution after alpha-beta-depleted transplantation in children. Unique molecular identifiers tagged the TCRbeta library. TCRdb re-called the PCR reads through MiXCR, storing one row per CDR3 protein. The sample yields 300,000 to 350,000 distinct CDR3 sequences, approximately 23% seen once. The sequencing used PBMCs, mostly from graft donor cells, collected 180 days after TCRalphabeta/CD19-depleted stem cell transplant. The source of these receptors is a male patient aged 10 to 17 who had a stem cell transplant for acute lymphoblastic leukemia, so the T cells may come from the graft donor.

In this sample, this clonotype turned up a few times. This rearrangement joins TRBV7-3 to TRBJ2-2, with 8 bases matching TRBD1. Trimming took 5 bases from V and 4 from J; bases not matched to a gene: 9. The length of the CDR3 is 16 residues. The germline V gene has CDR1 SGHTA and CDR2 FQGTGA. CDR3 sequence (DNA): TGTGCCAGCAGCCAGGGGACAGGCCTACTCACCGGGGAGCTGTTTTTT. Amino acid sequence: CASSQGTGLLTGELFF.

The chain joins TRBV7-9 to TRBJ2-7, with 8 nucleotides matching TRBD2. This CDR3 has 15 amino acids. Trimming removed 2 bases from V and 4 bases from J; junction bases left unmatched: 7. CDR1 is SEHNR and CDR2 is FQNEAQ in the germline V gene (reference sequence). The CDR3 DNA sequence: TGTGCCAGCAGCTTATCTTTCGGGGGGGGATACGAGCAGTACTTC. Translation: CASSLSFGGGYEQYF.

The gene calls are TRBV5-8 and TRBJ1-1; 12 bases are a match to TRBD1. CDR1 is SGHTS, CDR2 YDEGEE, per germline. This CDR3 comprises 13 residues. The trim removed 4 bases at V and 9 bases at J, leaving 4 bases unmatched. CDR3 sequence (DNA): TGTGCCAGCAGCCGGGACAGGGGGCGCAAAGCTTTCTTT. Amino acids: CASSRDRGRKAFF.

The chain recombines TRBV10-3 with TRBJ2-5, with D uncertain. Trimming pared 8 bases from V and 9 bases from J, leaving 16 bases between. Looked up from germline, CDR1 is ENHRY and CDR2 is SYGVKD. The CDR3 is 12 amino acids. The CDR3 protein is CAIGVPLGSQYF. The CDR3 DNA sequence: TGTGCCATCGGGGTCCCACTTGGGTCCCAGTACTTC.

This clonotype was recorded a few times. V and J are TRBV5-1 and TRBJ2-7, with D perhaps TRBD2 (5 bases). Trimming cost V 0 bases and J 2 bases, with 15 bases left between them. Per the germline V gene, CDR1 is SGHRS and CDR2 is YFSETQ. The CDR3 is 16 residues long. CDR3 bases: TGCGCCAGCAGCTTGGTGGGCCCTCTAGCAACCTACGAGCAGTACTTC. This gives the protein CASSLVGPLATYEQYF.

There are a few counts of this clonotype. The chain is built from TRBV6-5 and TRBJ1-4; no reliable D call. The V end was cut by 4 bases, the J end by 10 bases, with 13 bases between. CDR3 length: 13 amino acids. Germline V CDR1 and CDR2: MNHEY, SVGAGI. The CDR3 here is CASSLRRIGKLFF. DNA of the CDR3: TGTGCCAGCAGTTTACGAAGGATAGGAAAACTGTTTTTT.

This clonotype was seen more than once but under ten times. The chain has TRBV25-1 and TRBJ1-6; D perhaps matches TRBD1 (5 bases). CDR3 length: 13 residues. Germline V gene lookup returns CDR1 MGHDK and CDR2 SYGVNS. Trimming took 1 base from V and 8 from J, leaving 6 bases between them. The DNA of the CDR3 is TGTGCCAGCAGTGAATGGGGGGATTCACCCCTCCACTTT. This sequence encodes CASSEWGDSPLHF.

This chain joins TRBV7-9 and TRBJ1-2; TRBD1 is a possible D gene (6 bases). The CDR3 runs 14 residues. The germline V gene has CDR1 SEHNR and CDR2 FQNEAQ (reference sequence). V was clipped by 4 bases and J by 6 bases, with 15 bases between them. The CDR3 coding sequence is TGTGCCAGCAGCTCGGGGACACTCGAAAATGGCTACACCTTC. This translates into CASSSGTLENGYTF. Filled out from reference TRBV7-9 and TRBJ1-2, the complete variable domain reads DTGVSQNPRHKITKRGQNVTFRCDPISEHNRLYWYRQTLGQGPEFLTYFQNEAQLEKSRLLSDRFSAERPKGSFSTLEIQRTEQGDSAMYLCASSSGTLENGYTFGSGTRLTVV.

The sample holds a few counts of this clonotype. J is TRBJ2-3 and V is TRBV25-1; D uncertain. Germline-derived CDR1 and CDR2 are MGHDK and SYGVNS. The CDR3 is 10 amino acids. V lost 8 bases and J 7 bases, leaving 7 bases between the germline ends. The CDR3 protein is CASQSNTQYF. CDR3 nucleotides: TGTGCCAGCCAATCGAATACGCAGTATTTT.

The chain is built from TRBV6-5 and TRBJ2-7; TRBD1 matches 10 bases. This CDR3 has 15 amino acids. Trimming at V came to 4 bases and at J to 3 bases, leaving 6 bases not matched to a gene. Per germline, CDR1 MNHEY and CDR2 SVGAGI. CDR3 nucleotides: TGTGCCAGCAGTTCCGGGACAGGGGTTTTCTACGAGCAGTACTTC. This codes for CASSSGTGVFYEQYF.

The chain joins TRBV7-9 to TRBJ2-2; 13 bases are a match to TRBD2. The V segment lost 10 bases and the J segment 0 bases; nucleotides outside the gene matches: 8. The CDR3 length is 17 residues. CDR1 and CDR2 (germline): SEHNR, FQNEAQ (reference sequence). As DNA, the CDR3 is TGTGCCAAACCTACTAGCGGGAGGGCCTCGAACACCGGGGAGCTGTTTTTT. Its protein product is CAKPTSGRASNTGELFF.

This sequence joins TRBV27 and TRBJ2-6, with D uncertain. Germline V gene sequence: CDR1 MNHEY, CDR2 SMNVEV (reference sequence). CDR3 length equals 17 residues. V was pared by 3 bases and J by 0 bases, with 12 bases between. Here the CDR3 DNA reads TGTGCCAGCAGTTTCAGGACGGTGAGCTCTGGGGCCAACGTCCTGACTTTC. Protein: CASSFRTVSSGANVLTF.

The table lists this clonotype with a few counts. The chain carries TRBV4-1 and TRBJ1-5; D possibly corresponds to TRBD1 (6 bases). The CDR3 runs 17 residues. Germline CDR1 is MGHRA and CDR2 is YSYEKL. Trimming stripped 0 bases from V and 1 base from J, with 13 bases between. The CDR3 DNA sequence: TGCGCCAGCAGCCAAGACAGGGGAGAGATGAGCAATCAGCCCCAGCATTTT. Translated, it gives CASSQDRGEMSNQPQHF.

This clonotype was counted only a few times. This rearrangement joins TRBV7-2 to TRBJ2-5; TRBD2 aligns across 8 bases. Germline V lookup: CDR1 SGHTA, CDR2 FQGNSA. The CDR3 is made up of 17 amino acids. J was trimmed by 3 bases and V by 3 bases; bases with no gene match: 12. The CDR3 sequence: CASSLPKTSGSKETQYF. The DNA of the CDR3 is TGTGCCAGCAGCTTGCCTAAAACTAGCGGTTCCAAAGAGACCCAGTACTTC.

This clonotype was detected many times. The chain combines TRBV12-3 or TRBV12-4 with TRBJ2-1; D not certain. The CDR3 contains 14 residues. Trimming cost V 5 bases and J 0 bases, with 8 bases left between them. The CDR3 region has the DNA TGTGCCAGCAGTCTCCGGCACTCCTACAATGAGCAGTTCTTC. This sequence encodes CASSLRHSYNEQFF.

The V gene is TRBV5-4, the J gene TRBJ2-3, with TRBD2 matching 11 bases. There are 19 residues in the CDR3. The germline gives CDR1 SGHNT, CDR2 YYREEE (reference sequence). With 3 bases clipped from V and 2 bases from J, the junction kept 14 bases outside the gene matches. CDR3: CASSSRPLAGVLSTDTQYF. In DNA form, the CDR3 reads TGTGCCAGCAGCTCCCGTCCACTAGCGGGAGTTCTTTCCACAGATACGCAGTATTTT.

A remark on this clonotype: Without the conserved terminal phenylalanine or tryptophan, this CDR3 likely stems from a read error. The V gene is TRBV6-2 or TRBV6-3, the J gene TRBJ2-2; 10 positions agree with TRBD1. The CDR3 is made up of 15 amino acids. V shed 5 bases and J 8 bases; nucleotides not matched to a gene: 8. Germline V CDR1 and CDR2: MNHEY, SVGEGT. The CDR3 DNA reads as TGTGCCAGCAGTCGACAGGGGGCGAAACCTGGGGAGCTGTTTTCT. This encodes CASSRQGAKPGELFS.

In its sample, this clonotype was seen a few times. The chain recombines TRBV12-3 or TRBV12-4 with TRBJ2-1; D is unresolved. With 0 bases removed from V and 9 bases from J, the gap between germline ends came to 6 bases. The CDR3 has 12 amino acids. For the CDR3, the DNA is TGTGCCAGCAGTTTAGCGCTGACTGAGCAGTTCTTC. It encodes CASSLALTEQFF.

The chain combines TRBV12-3 or TRBV12-4 with TRBJ2-4; D is undetermined. V gave up 4 bases and J gave up 0 bases, with 7 bases separating them. The CDR3 totals 14 residues. The CDR3 coding sequence is TGTGCCAGCAGTTCGGAAATAGCCAAAAACATTCAGTACTTC. Its protein product is CASSSEIAKNIQYF.

This clonotype was seen a handful of times. The chain carries TRBV28 and TRBJ1-2; 9 bases are a match to TRBD1. The V gene's germline CDR1 is MDHEN and CDR2 SYDVKM. With 7 bases clipped from V and 3 bases from J, the junction kept 6 bases outside the gene matches. The CDR3 extends over 14 amino acids. CDR3 region: CASIRDRDYYGYTF. The CDR3 DNA reads as TGTGCCAGCATTCGGGACAGGGATTACTATGGCTACACCTTC.

This chain connects TRBV2 to TRBJ2-1; 16 nucleotides line up with TRBD2. The CDR3 runs 18 residues. The germline V gene encodes CDR1 SNHLY and CDR2 FYNNEI. J lost 7 bases, V lost 5 bases, and 11 bases had no gene match. The DNA of the CDR3 is TGTGCCAGCAGTTTGGGACTAGCGGGAGGGGCAACACTGAATGAGCAGTTCTTC. This encodes CASSLGLAGGATLNEQFF.

The chain joins TRBV5-1 to TRBJ2-7; 11 bases match TRBD2. The CDR3 covers 14 residues. Germline V gene data show CDR1 as SGHRS and CDR2 as YFSETQ. Trimming removed 4 bases from V and 4 bases from J; junction bases left unmatched: 4. The chain's CDR3 is CASSTTSGNYEQYF. DNA of the CDR3: TGCGCCAGCAGCACGACTAGCGGGAATTACGAGCAGTACTTC.

The genes are TRBV5-6 and TRBJ2-1, with TRBD2 identical over 7 bases. The CDR3 runs to 14 residues. V trimming: 4 bases; J trimming: 8 bases; junction bases outside the gene matches: 9. Germline CDR1 and CDR2: SGHDT and YYEEEE. This chain's CDR3 is CASSSTSVLYEQFF. Here the CDR3 DNA reads TGTGCCAGCAGCAGTACTAGCGTGCTCTATGAGCAGTTCTTC.